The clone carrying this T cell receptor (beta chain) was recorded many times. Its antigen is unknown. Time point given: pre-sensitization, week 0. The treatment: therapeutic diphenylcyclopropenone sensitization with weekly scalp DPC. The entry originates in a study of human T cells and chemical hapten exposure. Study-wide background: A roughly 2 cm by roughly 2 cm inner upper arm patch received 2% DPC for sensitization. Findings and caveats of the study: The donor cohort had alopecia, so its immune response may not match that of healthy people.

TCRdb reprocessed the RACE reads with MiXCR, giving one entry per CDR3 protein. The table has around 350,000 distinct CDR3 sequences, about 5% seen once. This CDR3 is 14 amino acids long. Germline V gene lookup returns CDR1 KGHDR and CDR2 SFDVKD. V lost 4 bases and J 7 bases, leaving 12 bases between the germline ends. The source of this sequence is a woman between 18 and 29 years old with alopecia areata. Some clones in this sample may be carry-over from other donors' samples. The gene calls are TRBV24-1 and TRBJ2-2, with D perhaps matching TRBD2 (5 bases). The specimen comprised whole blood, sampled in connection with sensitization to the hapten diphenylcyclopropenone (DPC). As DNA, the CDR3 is TGTGCCACCAGTGACCCGAGGACTGGCGGGGAGCTGTTTTTT. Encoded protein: CATSDPRTGGELFF.